One T cell receptor beta chain is described in this entry. This entry belongs to a study of blood T cell repertoires in COVID-19. Profiling relied on immunoSEQ multiplex PCR, and the TCRdb table lists in-frame clones only, not all of them. The data contain about 140,000 clones, roughly 76% of them singletons. The CDR3 is made up of 13 amino acids. With 5 bases removed from V and 6 bases from J, the gap between germline ends came to 14 bases. Germline assignment: CDR1 SGHTA and CDR2 FQGTGA. The sequence was collected from a woman aged 45 to 65 with active or convalescent COVID-19. The gene calls are TRBV7-3 and TRBJ2-7, with a weak D call TRBD1 (6 bases). The sequencing sample was made of peripheral blood. CDR3 DNA: TGTGCCAGCAGCCCCTCTCCGACAGGCGAGCAGTACTTC. Its protein is CASSPSPTGEQYF.